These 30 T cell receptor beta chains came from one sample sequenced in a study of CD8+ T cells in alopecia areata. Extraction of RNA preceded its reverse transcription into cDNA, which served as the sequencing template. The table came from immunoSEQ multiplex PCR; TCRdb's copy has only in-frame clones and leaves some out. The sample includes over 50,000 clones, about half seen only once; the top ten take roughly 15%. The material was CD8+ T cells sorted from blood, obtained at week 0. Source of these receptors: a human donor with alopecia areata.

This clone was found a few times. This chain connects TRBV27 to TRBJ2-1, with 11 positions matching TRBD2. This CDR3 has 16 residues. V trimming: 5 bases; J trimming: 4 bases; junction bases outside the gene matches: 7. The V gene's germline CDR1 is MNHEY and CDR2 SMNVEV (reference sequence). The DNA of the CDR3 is TGTGCCAGCAGTCCATTAACTAGCGGGAGATACAATGAGCAGTTCTTC. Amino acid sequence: CASSPLTSGRYNEQFF.

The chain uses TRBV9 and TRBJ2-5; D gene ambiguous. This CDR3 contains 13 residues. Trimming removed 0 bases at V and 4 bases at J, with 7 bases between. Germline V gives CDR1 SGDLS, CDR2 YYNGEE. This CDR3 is CASSVASGETQYF. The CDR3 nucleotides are TGTGCCAGCAGCGTAGCTAGTGGAGAGACCCAGTACTTC.

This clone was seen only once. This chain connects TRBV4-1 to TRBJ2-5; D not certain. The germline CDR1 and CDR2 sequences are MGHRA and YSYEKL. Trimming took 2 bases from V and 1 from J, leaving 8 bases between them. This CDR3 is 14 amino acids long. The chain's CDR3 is CASSQLAPQETQYF. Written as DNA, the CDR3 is TGCGCCAGCAGCCAACTGGCCCCCCAAGAGACCCAGTACTTC.

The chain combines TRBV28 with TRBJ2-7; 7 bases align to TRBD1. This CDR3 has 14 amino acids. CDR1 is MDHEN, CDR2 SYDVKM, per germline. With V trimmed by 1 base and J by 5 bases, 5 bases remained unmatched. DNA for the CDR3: TGTGCCAGCAGTTTATACAGGGGACCCAACGAGCAGTACTTC. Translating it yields CASSLYRGPNEQYF.

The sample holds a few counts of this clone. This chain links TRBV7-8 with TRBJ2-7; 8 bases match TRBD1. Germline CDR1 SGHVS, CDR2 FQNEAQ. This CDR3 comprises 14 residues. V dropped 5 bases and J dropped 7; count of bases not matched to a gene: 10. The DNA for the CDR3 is TGTGCCAGCAGCCAGACGACAGGGGAGTGGGAGCAGTACTTC. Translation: CASSQTTGEWEQYF. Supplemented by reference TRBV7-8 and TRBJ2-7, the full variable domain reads GAGVSQSPRYKVAKRGQDVALRCDPISGHVSLFWYQQALGQGPEFLTYFQNEAQLDKSGLPSDRFFAERPEGSVSTLKIQRTQQEDSAVYLCASSQTTGEWEQYFGPGTRLTVT.

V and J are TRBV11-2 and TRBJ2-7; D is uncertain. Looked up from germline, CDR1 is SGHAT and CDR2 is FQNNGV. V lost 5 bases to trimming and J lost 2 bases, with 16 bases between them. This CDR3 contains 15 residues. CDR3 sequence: CASSLFSDRPYEQYF. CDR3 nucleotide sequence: TGTGCCAGCAGCCTCTTTTCGGATAGACCCTACGAGCAGTACTTC.

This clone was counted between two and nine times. The CDR3 DNA reads TGTGCCTGGAGCCTATTGGGGAGTGCTGAGCAGTTCTTC. Translating it yields CAWSLLGSAEQFF. The V and J genes are TRBV30 and TRBJ2-1; weak D call: TRBD2 (5 bases). Deletions cut 3 bases from V and 9 bases from J, with 15 bases between. The CDR3 contains 13 residues. Germline V gene sequence: CDR1 GTSNPN, CDR2 SVGIG (reference sequence).

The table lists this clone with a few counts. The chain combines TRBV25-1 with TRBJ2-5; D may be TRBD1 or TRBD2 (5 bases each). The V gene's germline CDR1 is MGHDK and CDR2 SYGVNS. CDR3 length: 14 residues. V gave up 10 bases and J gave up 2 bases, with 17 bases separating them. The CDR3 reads CATDPGRGQETQYF. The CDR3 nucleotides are TGTGCCACCGACCCGGGGCGAGGACAAGAGACCCAGTACTTC. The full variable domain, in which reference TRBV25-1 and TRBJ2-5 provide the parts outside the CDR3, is EADIYQTPRYLVIGTGKKITLECSQTMGHDKMYWYQQDPGMELHLIHYSYGVNSTEKGDLSSESTVSRIRTEHFPLTLESARPSHTSQYLCATDPGRGQETQYFGPGTRLLVL.

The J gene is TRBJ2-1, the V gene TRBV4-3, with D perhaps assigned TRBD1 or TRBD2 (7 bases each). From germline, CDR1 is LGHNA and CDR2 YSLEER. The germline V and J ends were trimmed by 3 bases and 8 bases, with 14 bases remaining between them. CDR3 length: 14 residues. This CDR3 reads CASSHSAGGDEQFF. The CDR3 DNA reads TGCGCCAGCAGCCATAGTGCAGGGGGGGATGAGCAGTTCTTC.

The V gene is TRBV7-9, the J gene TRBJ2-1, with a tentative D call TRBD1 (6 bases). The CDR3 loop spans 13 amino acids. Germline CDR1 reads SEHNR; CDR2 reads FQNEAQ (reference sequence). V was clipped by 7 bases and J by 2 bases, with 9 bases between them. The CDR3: CASNRVPYNEQFF. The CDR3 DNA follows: TGTGCCAGCAACAGGGTTCCCTACAATGAGCAGTTCTTC.

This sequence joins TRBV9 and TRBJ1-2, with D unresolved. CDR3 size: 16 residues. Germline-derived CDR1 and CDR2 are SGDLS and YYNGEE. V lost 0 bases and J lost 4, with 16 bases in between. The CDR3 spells CASSVANGQDVYGYTF. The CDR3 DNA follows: TGTGCCAGCAGCGTAGCTAACGGGCAGGACGTCTATGGCTACACCTTC.

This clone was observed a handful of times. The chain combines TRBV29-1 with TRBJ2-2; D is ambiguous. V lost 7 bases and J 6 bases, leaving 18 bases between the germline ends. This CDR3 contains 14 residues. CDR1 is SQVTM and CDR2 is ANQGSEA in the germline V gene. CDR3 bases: TGCAGCGCCCGGATCCCACGAGATCCCGGGGAGCTGTTTTTT. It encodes CSARIPRDPGELFF.

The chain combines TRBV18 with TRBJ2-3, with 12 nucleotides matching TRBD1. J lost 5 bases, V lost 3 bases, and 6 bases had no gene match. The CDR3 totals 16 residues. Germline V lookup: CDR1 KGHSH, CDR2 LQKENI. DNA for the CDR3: TGTGCCAGCTCACCGTTGGGACAGGGGGCAGGAGATACGCAGTATTTT. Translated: CASSPLGQGAGDTQYF.

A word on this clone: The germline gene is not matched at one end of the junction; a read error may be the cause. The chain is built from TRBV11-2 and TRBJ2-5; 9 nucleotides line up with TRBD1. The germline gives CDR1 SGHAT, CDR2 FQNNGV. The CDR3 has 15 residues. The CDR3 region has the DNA TGTGCCAGCAGTTGGGACAGGGTCAACCAGGAGACCCAGTACTTC. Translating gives CASSWDRVNQETQYF. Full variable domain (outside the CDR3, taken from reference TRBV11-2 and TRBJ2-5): EAGVAQSPRYKIIEKRQSVAFWCNPISGHATLYWYQQILGQGPKLLIQFQNNGVVDDSQLPKDRFSAERLKGVDSTLKIQPAKLEDSAVYLCASSWDRVNQETQYFGPGTRLLVL.

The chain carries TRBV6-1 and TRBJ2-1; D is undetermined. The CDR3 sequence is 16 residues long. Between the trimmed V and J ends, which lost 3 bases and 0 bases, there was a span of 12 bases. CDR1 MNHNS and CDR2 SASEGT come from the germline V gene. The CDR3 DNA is TGTGCCAGCAGTGAGCACTTCCGAAGCTCCTACAATGAGCAGTTCTTC. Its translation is CASSEHFRSSYNEQFF.

DNA of the CDR3: TGTGCCAGCACTCCCAGGGGGGCAGGCTCTCTGAGGAGTGAAGCTTTCTTT. This translates into CASTPRGAGSLRSEAFF. The chain links TRBV27 to TRBJ1-1, with TRBD1 identical over 7 bases. The V segment lost 7 bases and the J segment 7 bases; nucleotides outside the gene matches: 21. Germline V gene sequence: CDR1 MNHEY, CDR2 SMNVEV (reference sequence). CDR3 size: 17 residues.

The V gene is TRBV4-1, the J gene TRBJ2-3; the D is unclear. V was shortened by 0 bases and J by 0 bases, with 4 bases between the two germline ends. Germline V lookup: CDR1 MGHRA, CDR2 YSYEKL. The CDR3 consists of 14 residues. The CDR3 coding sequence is TGCGCCAGCAGCCAAGATCGTAGCACAGATACGCAGTATTTT. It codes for CASSQDRSTDTQYF.

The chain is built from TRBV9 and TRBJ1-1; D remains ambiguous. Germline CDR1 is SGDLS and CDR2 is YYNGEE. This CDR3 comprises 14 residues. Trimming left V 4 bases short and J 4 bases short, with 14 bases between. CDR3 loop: CASSTSSSSTEAFF. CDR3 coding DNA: TGTGCCAGCAGCACCTCCTCGTCTAGCACTGAAGCTTTCTTT.

Here the CDR3 reads CASSLSSGNYEQYF. CDR3 bases: TGTGCCAGCAGCTTATCTAGCGGGAACTACGAGCAGTACTTC. The rearrangement links TRBV9 to TRBJ2-7; 9 bases line up with TRBD2. Germline V gene sequence: CDR1 SGDLS, CDR2 YYNGEE. This CDR3 is 14 amino acids long. Losses at the gene ends were 4 bases for V and 3 bases for J; bases not matched to a gene: 5.

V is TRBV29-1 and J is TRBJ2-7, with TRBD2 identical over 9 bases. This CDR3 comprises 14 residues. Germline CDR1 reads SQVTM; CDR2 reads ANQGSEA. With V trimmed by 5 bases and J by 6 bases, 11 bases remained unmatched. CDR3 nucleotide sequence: TGCAGCGTTTTTACCGGGACTAGCCCCTTCGAGCAGTACTTC. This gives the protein CSVFTGTSPFEQYF.

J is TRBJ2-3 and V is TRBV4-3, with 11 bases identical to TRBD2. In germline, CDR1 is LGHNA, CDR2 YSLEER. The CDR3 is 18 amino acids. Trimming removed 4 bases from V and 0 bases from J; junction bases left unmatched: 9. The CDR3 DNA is TGCGCCAGCAGCCTCGGCCCTAGCGGGAGGTCCAGCACAGATACGCAGTATTTT. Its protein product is CASSLGPSGRSSTDTQYF.

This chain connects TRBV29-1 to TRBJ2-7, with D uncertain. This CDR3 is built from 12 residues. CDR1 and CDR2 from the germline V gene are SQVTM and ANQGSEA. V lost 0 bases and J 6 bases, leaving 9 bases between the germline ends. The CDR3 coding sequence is TGCAGCGTTGAAGAGAAGTCCGCCGAGCAGTACTTC. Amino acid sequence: CSVEEKSAEQYF.

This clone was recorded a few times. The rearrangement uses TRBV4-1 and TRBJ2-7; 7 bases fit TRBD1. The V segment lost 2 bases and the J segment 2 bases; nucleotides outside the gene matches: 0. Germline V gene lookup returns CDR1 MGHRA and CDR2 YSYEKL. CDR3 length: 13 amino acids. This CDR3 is CASSQRGPYEQYF. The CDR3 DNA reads TGCGCCAGCAGCCAAAGGGGGCCCTACGAGCAGTACTTC.

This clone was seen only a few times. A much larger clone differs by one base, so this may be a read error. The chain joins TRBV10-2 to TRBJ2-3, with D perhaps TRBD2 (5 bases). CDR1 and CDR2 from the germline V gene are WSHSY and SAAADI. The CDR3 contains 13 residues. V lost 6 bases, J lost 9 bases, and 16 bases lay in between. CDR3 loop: CASSQDSSGTQYF. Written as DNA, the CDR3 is TGCGCCAGCAGCCAAGATAGTTCGGGAACGCAGTATTTT.

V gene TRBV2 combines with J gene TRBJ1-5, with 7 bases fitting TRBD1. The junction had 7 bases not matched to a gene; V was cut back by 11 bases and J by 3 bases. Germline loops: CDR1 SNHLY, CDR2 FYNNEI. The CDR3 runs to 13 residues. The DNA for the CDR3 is TGTGCCCCGGGAACAGGGGTCAATCAGCCCCAGCATTTT. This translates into CAPGTGVNQPQHF.

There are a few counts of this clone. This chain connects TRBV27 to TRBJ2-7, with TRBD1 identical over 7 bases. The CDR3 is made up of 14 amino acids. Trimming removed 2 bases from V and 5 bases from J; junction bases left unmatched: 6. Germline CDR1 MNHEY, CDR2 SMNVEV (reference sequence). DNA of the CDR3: TGTGCCAGCAGTTTACGGGACAGCGAAAACGAGCAGTACTTC. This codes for CASSLRDSENEQYF.

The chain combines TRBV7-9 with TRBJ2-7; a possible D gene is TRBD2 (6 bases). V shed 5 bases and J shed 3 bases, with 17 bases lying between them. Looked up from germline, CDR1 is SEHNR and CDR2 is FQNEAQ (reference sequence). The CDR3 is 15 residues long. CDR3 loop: CASSPTGTGDYEQYF. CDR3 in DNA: TGTGCCAGCAGCCCTACCGGGACGGGGGACTACGAGCAGTACTTC.

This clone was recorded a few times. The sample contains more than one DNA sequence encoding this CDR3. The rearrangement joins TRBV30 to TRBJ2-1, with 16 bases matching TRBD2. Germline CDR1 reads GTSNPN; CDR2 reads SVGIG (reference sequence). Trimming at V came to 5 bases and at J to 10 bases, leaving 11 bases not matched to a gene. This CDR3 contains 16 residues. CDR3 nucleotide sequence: TGTGCCTGGCGGGACGGGACTAGCGGGAGGGGGGGGGAGCAGTTCTTC. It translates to CAWRDGTSGRGGEQFF.

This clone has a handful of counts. The CDR3 sequence: CSAGDNEQFF. The CDR3 nucleotides read TGCAGCGCTGGGGACAATGAGCAGTTCTTC. The chain combines TRBV29-1 with TRBJ2-1; no clear D gene. In germline, CDR1 is SQVTM, CDR2 ANQGSEA. The CDR3 length is 10 residues. Trimming took 7 bases from V and 5 from J, leaving 6 bases between them.

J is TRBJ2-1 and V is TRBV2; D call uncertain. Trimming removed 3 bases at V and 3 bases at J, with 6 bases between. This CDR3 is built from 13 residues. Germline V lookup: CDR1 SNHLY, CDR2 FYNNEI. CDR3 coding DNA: TGTGCCAGCAGTGACAACAGCTACAATGAGCAGTTCTTC. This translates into CASSDNSYNEQFF.